The 9 T cell receptor beta chains in this list originate from one sample, sequenced in a study of T cells in Graves' hyperthyroidism and ophthalmopathy. Researchers took RNA transcripts and amplified the TCR beta CDR3 regions from them. Carried out on the TCR CDR3, a first-round RT-PCR used the HTBI primer set. Each CDR3 protein gets one entry after TCRdb re-called the multiplex PCR reads with MiXCR. The data contain hundreds of thousands of distinct CDR3 sequences, around 14% of them seen just once; the ten biggest clones take up roughly 8%. The sequencing input was blood. The receptors originated from a woman aged 18-29 years with Graves' hyperthyroidism.

This clonotype was seen many times. The chain employs TRBV7-9 and TRBJ2-7; D is unresolved. In germline, CDR1 is SEHNR, CDR2 FQNEAQ (reference sequence). With 2 bases removed from V and 2 bases from J, the gap between germline ends came to 16 bases. The CDR3 is 16 residues long. DNA of the CDR3: TGTGCCAGCAGCTTACTTGGGTCGGGCCGAACCTACGAGCAGTACTTC. It codes for CASSLLGSGRTYEQYF.

This clonotype occurred many times. The genes are TRBV12-3 or TRBV12-4 and TRBJ2-1; 10 bases agree with TRBD1. Trimming removed 6 bases from V and 8 bases from J; junction bases left unmatched: 13. The CDR3 runs to 16 residues. In DNA, the CDR3 is TGTGCCAGCAGAATTGGAACCGGGACAGGGGCCCATGAGCAGTTCTTC. As protein: CASRIGTGTGAHEQFF.

This clonotype occurred a few times. The chain joins TRBV29-1 to TRBJ2-7, with a tentative D call TRBD1 (5 bases). Trimming removed 4 bases at V and 6 bases at J, with 13 bases between. The CDR3 extends over 12 amino acids. Germline loops: CDR1 SQVTM, CDR2 ANQGSEA. CDR3 in DNA: TGCAGCGTTGTGGCCAGGGTAGGCGAGCAGTACTTC. It encodes CSVVARVGEQYF.

This clonotype occurred many times. The rearrangement links TRBV24-1 to TRBJ2-5, with TRBD1 matching over 8 bases. Per germline, CDR1 KGHDR and CDR2 SFDVKD. Trimming at V came to 3 bases and at J to 3 bases, leaving 2 bases not matched to a gene. The CDR3 extends over 14 amino acids. CDR3 in amino acids: CATSDDRGEETQYF. CDR3 in DNA: TGTGCCACCAGTGATGACAGGGGTGAAGAGACCCAGTACTTC.

This clonotype has a count of ten or more. The chain combines TRBV5-1 with TRBJ1-5; perhaps TRBD1 as D (5 bases). The germline gives CDR1 SGHRS, CDR2 YFSETQ. This CDR3 region has 15 residues. V dropped 0 bases and J dropped 0 bases, with 7 bases sitting between them. The CDR3 sequence: CASSLEGVSNQPQHF. Here the CDR3 DNA reads TGCGCCAGCAGCTTGGAAGGGGTTAGCAATCAGCCCCAGCATTTT. The entire variable domain, with the rest obtained from reference TRBV5-1 and TRBJ1-5, is as follows: KAGVTQTPRYLIKTRGQQVTLSCSPISGHRSVSWYQQTPGQGLQFLFEYFSETQRNKGNFPGRFSGRQFSNSRSEMNVSTLELGDSALYLCASSLEGVSNQPQHFGDGTRLSIL.

This clonotype was seen many times. CDR3 in DNA: TGTGCCAGCAGCCCGGAGGTGGGGGGGAGAGAGCAGTACTTC. This gives the protein CASSPEVGGREQYF. The J gene is TRBJ2-7, the V gene TRBV7-2; TRBD2 matches 7 bases. CDR3 length: 14 residues. J was trimmed by 7 bases and V by 5 bases; bases with no gene match: 11. Germline values: CDR1 SGHTA, CDR2 FQGNSA.

This clonotype was seen only a few times. This chain connects TRBV4-1 to TRBJ1-1; D is uncertain. Germline V gene data show CDR1 as MGHRA and CDR2 as YSYEKL. This CDR3 region has 13 residues. The V and J ends lost 2 bases and 4 bases respectively, with 8 bases between them. The CDR3 here is CASSQRRGTEAFF. The CDR3 region has the DNA TGCGCCAGCAGCCAAAGGCGAGGCACTGAAGCTTTCTTT.

This clonotype was seen more than once but under ten times. This chain uses TRBV20-1 with TRBJ2-2, with 9 nucleotides matching TRBD1. The trim removed 7 bases at V and 5 bases at J, leaving 5 bases unmatched. CDR3 length: 13 amino acids. CDR1 is DFQATT, CDR2 SNEGSKA, per germline (reference sequence). The DNA of the CDR3 is TGCAGTGTCGGGGACAGGGCTACCGGGGAGCTGTTTTTT. Residues: CSVGDRATGELFF.

The chain is built from TRBV29-1 and TRBJ1-1; D unclear. Germline values: CDR1 SQVTM, CDR2 ANQGSEA. The ends were cut back, 1 base at V and 8 bases at J, with 5 bases in the middle. This CDR3 contains 10 residues. The CDR3 sequence is CSVEGAEAFF. The CDR3 DNA follows: TGCAGCGTTGAAGGAGCGGAAGCTTTCTTT.